The present T cell receptor beta chain was sequenced within a study of T cells in localized non-small cell lung cancer (dated by TCRdb to the early 2020s). Looking at the study overall: T cell repertoires of more than 200 early-stage NSCLC patients were analyzed, with tumors being compared against uninvolved tumor-adjacent lungs. The cohort consisted of around 250 treatment-naive NSCLC patients whose localized lung tumors had been resected. A mean age of roughly 66 years was recorded for the NSCLC patients, of whom around 120 were male and about 100 were female.

As to this clone: The antigen it recognizes is unknown. The input lacks base qualities; no much larger clone sits a single base away.

CDR1 and CDR2 (ENHRY, SYGVKD) derive from the germline V gene. V is pruned by 7 bases and J by 3 bases, leaving 11 bases of the junction without a gene match. The CDR3 has 19 amino acids, counting the end cysteine and phenylalanine. The only DNA kept is the CDR3, 57 bases in frame from the first base. The paper as a whole reports these results and caveats: Higher T cell density in blood was associated with longer overall survival, whereas higher clonality in adjacent lung was associated with shorter survival. Uninvolved tumor-adjacent lung showed the highest T cell clonality, higher than tumor, which suggests more focused antigenic responses in the uninvolved tumor-adjacent lung. Because multi-region tumor sequencing was not done, intratumor heterogeneity could not be ruled out. Of the top 100 tumor clones, a median of 57 were detected in paired uninvolved adjacent lung; about 26 were also among that lung's top 100. Because the study design was exploratory, TCR variables were selected using unadjusted p-values without false-discovery rate correction.

At diagnosis, tumor, uninvolved tumor-adjacent lung and peripheral blood were collected and then preserved as a mix of FFPE and fresh-frozen material. For TCR repertoire profiling, blood samples were analyzed in the form of peripheral blood mononuclear cells. The immunoSEQ Assay was used to sequence TCR beta CDR3 regions from DNA. Processing in the source paper ran as follows. To compute T cell density, TCR beta template counts were normalized to usable DNA, which was estimated by amplifying housekeeping genes. Using the preseqR package, richness was estimated by extrapolating to 120,000 templates for tissue samples and 400,000 templates for PBMC samples. Clonality was defined as one minus Pielou's evenness. Tissue-enriched TCRs were identified through differential abundance testing performed on productive amino-acid clonotypes, with a minimum total count of 5 and an alpha of 0.1. The Jaccard Index and the Morisita Overlap Index were used to quantify repertoire overlap between compartments. TCR beta CDR3s were clustered by GLIPH together with public tetramer-defined viral CDR3s, and at least three viral sequences plus V-gene enrichment were required for viral motifs. TCRdb's version of the immuneACCESS table is confined to in-frame rearrangements and falls short of the full clone set. An unresolved V gene accounts for under half of the shortfall where checked; the remainder is of unknown origin. V and J calls and clone size are given by that table; D and trimming were obtained from the DNA. This sample gives 20,000 to 30,000 clones in total; 88% of them show up just once. The top ten hold around 5.7% of the sample.

Recombination joined TRBV10-3 with TRBJ2-2, with TRBD2 matching 16 junction bases. The receptor comes from a man aged 40-75 years with stage II lung adenocarcinoma. The sample here was PBMCs, taken before any cancer treatment. The CDR3 protein: CAIKRGTSGRASDTGELFF. The DNA is as follows: TGTGCCATCAAACGCGGGACTAGCGGGAGGGCCTCGGACACCGGGGAGCTGTTTTTT.